The source of this T cell receptor beta chain is a study of shared clonotypes between healthy human individuals. Study-wide results and caveats: It was only blood that was sampled, and tissue repertoires likely differ. The four-donor shared clonotypes exceeded non-shared clonotypes in generation probability, with non-shared ones scoring lower.

Negatively enriched CD4+ T cells were divided by CD45RA into naive and memory. TCRdb keeps only in-frame clones here, not all; method: immunoSEQ multiplex PCR. The data show approximately 620,000 clones, about 97% seen once. Regarding this clone: What it binds is unknown.

The sequenced material came from naive CD4+ T cells sorted from blood. The subset was: CD45RA+ positively selected. The sequence came from a young woman in good health.

CDR3 DNA sequence: TGCGCCAGCAGCCAAGCCAATAGCGGGAGGGTGTCGTTCTTC. This sequence encodes CASSQANSGRVSFF. This chain connects TRBV4-1 to TRBJ2-1; 11 nucleotides align to TRBD2. This CDR3 contains 14 residues. Trimming cost V 1 base and J 15 bases; bases outside gene matches: 8. The germline V gene encodes CDR1 MGHRA and CDR2 YSYEKL.